The 2 T cell receptor beta chains below were found in one sample sequenced in a study of blood T cells in healthy people across ages. A second about 7 to 12 cycle PCR used barcoded and J-beta primers. TCRdb fed the 5' RACE reads into MiXCR, producing one record per CDR3 protein. The sample has over 950,000 distinct CDR3 sequences; 35% to 45% are singletons. Sequenced material: blood. The source of these receptors is a man between 18 and 35 years old in good health.

This chain links TRBV20-1 with TRBJ1-1, with D unclear. The V and J ends lost 0 bases and 7 bases respectively, with 15 bases between them. Germline V gene lookup returns CDR1 DFQATT and CDR2 SNEGSKA (reference sequence). The CDR3 contains 14 residues. CDR3 protein: CSARDLKRTFEAFF. The CDR3 coding sequence is TGCAGTGCTAGAGATCTGAAACGTACGTTTGAAGCTTTCTTT.

The sample holds a few counts of this clonotype. The chain is built from TRBV5-6 and TRBJ2-1, with TRBD1 matching over 9 bases. Germline trimming cut 3 bases from V and 6 bases from J; bases unmatched to any gene: 13. CDR3 length: 17 residues. The V gene's germline CDR1 is SGHDT and CDR2 YYEEEE. The DNA for the CDR3 is TGTGCCAGCAGCTCCGAGATCCAGACAGGGGGGTTCAATGAGCAGTTCTTC. It yields the protein CASSSEIQTGGFNEQFF.